Listed below are T cell receptor beta chains from one sample, sequenced in a study of blood T cell repertoires in COVID-19. Clones were read by immunoSEQ multiplex PCR, and TCRdb kept only the in-frame ones, dropping some. The sample has about 46,000 clones, 88% seen once. Input material: peripheral blood. These receptors came from a man aged 45-65 years with acute or convalescent COVID-19. Both conserved end residues are part of each CDR3. A D gene is named only where the DNA matches it firmly. The size entry is marked missing in some rows and otherwise reads once, few, many or a size class.

TRBJ2-1,NA,18,TRBV7-6,TRBD2,CASSRVPILAGSYNEQFF,TGTGCCAGCAGCCGCGTACCGATTCTAGCGGGCTCCTACAATGAGCAGTTCTTC
TRBJ1-3,NA,15,TRBV6-5,NA,CASSFTGYSGNTIYF,TGTGCCAGCAGTTTTACAGGGTACTCTGGAAACACCATATATTTT
TRBJ2-7,once,13,TRBV10-3,TRBD2,CAISGGTSFEQYF,TGTGCCATCAGTGGGGGGACTAGCTTTGAGCAGTACTTC
TRBJ1-1,NA,14,TRBV18,NA,CASSPPDKNTEAFF,TGTGCCAGCTCACCACCGGACAAAAACACTGAAGCTTTCTTT
TRBJ2-5,once,18,TRBV24-1,TRBD2,CATSDGWGGRAIQETQYF,TGTGCCACCAGTGATGGGTGGGGCGGGAGGGCCATACAAGAGACCCAGTACTTC
TRBJ2-3,NA,15,TRBV12-5,TRBD2,CASGLDGRPLDTQYF,TGTGCTAGTGGTTTGGACGGGAGGCCCTTGGATACGCAGTATTTT
TRBJ2-5,NA,14,TRBV13,NA,CASSLGTAQETQYF,TGTGCCAGCAGCTTAGGCACAGCTCAAGAGACCCAGTACTTC
TRBJ1-2,NA,12,TRBV5-6,TRBD1,CASGKTGNGYTF,TGTGCCAGCGGGAAGACAGGGAATGGCTACACCTTC
TRBJ1-2,NA,15,TRBV19,NA,CASSIASGIKNGYTF,TGTGCCAGTAGTATAGCATCAGGGATAAAGAATGGCTACACCTTC
TRBJ1-1,NA,14,TRBV20-1,TRBD1,CSASKQGADTEAFF,TGCAGTGCTAGTAAACAGGGGGCGGACACTGAAGCTTTCTTT
TRBJ2-5,NA,16,TRBV5-6,TRBD2,CASSATPGLGQETQYF,TGTGCCAGCAGCGCAACACCGGGACTAGGCCAAGAGACCCAGTACTTC